Below, 23 T cell receptor beta chains from the same sample are listed, as sequenced in a study of T-cell reconstitution after alpha-beta-depleted transplantation in children. Preparation of the TCRbeta library used unique molecular identifiers. One entry per CDR3 protein, called by TCRdb with MiXCR from the PCR reads. This table has about 500,000 distinct CDR3 sequences, over 25% appearing once. Sequenced material: PBMCs from the stem cell graft donor, taken from the stem cell graft. The receptors derive from a human donor who donated a stem cell graft to a child with aplastic anemia.

The rearrangement uses TRBV7-4 and TRBJ1-5; no clear D. The V end lost 5 bases, the J end lost 11 bases, and 25 bases lay between the germline ends. The CDR3 loop spans 16 amino acids. The germline gives CDR1 SGHVT, CDR2 SQSDAQ. CDR3 sequence: CASSRVLPVGLIAQHF. The CDR3 DNA reads TGTGCCAGCAGCCGCGTACTCCCAGTCGGGCTCATAGCCCAGCATTTT.

This clonotype has only a few counts. The J gene is TRBJ2-2, the V gene TRBV6-1, with TRBD2 identical over 8 bases. The germline V gene encodes CDR1 MNHNS and CDR2 SASEGT. Unmatched junction bases numbered 8, after V lost 6 bases and J lost 2 bases. This CDR3 spans 16 amino acids. The CDR3 DNA sequence: TGTGCCAGCAGGGAACGACTAGCGCATAACACCGGGGAGCTGTTTTTT. Protein: CASRERLAHNTGELFF.

The rearrangement links TRBV12-3 or TRBV12-4 to TRBJ2-5; D may be TRBD2 (5 bases). CDR3 length: 14 residues. With 6 bases removed from V and 2 bases from J, the gap between germline ends came to 13 bases. CDR3 coding DNA: TGTGCCAGCAGATTCAGAGGGTTGCAAGAGACCCAGTACTTC. Its translation is CASRFRGLQETQYF.

This chain joins TRBV28 and TRBJ2-6; tentatively, D is TRBD1 (5 bases). Germline lookup yields CDR1 MDHEN and CDR2 SYDVKM. Trimming stripped 6 bases from V and 3 bases from J, with 12 bases between. This CDR3 has 15 amino acids. The CDR3 nucleotides are TGTGCCAGCAGATTGGGGCCCCTTGGGGCCAACGTCCTGACTTTC. Protein product: CASRLGPLGANVLTF.

The gene calls are TRBV15 and TRBJ1-6; 8 bases fit TRBD1. V gave up 3 bases and J gave up 8 bases; unmatched junction bases: 3. Germline values: CDR1 LNHNV, CDR2 YYDKDF (reference sequence). The CDR3 is made up of 14 amino acids. CDR3 bases: TGTGCCACCAGCAGGGACAGGGATTATTCACCCCTCCACTTT. This gives the protein CATSRDRDYSPLHF.

This clonotype was picked up a small number of times. The J gene is TRBJ2-2, the V gene TRBV7-9; no clear D gene. Germline V gene lookup returns CDR1 SEHNR and CDR2 FQNEAQ (reference sequence). This CDR3 spans 14 amino acids. V was cut by 1 base and J by 11 bases, with 14 bases left in between. The CDR3 region has the DNA TGTGCCAGCAGCTTAGACTCTGGGAATGGCGAGCTGTTTTTT. As protein: CASSLDSGNGELFF.

The V gene is TRBV29-1, the J gene TRBJ1-1, with 7 bases lining up with TRBD1. Germline CDR1 and CDR2: SQVTM and ANQGSEA. V shed 3 bases, J shed 5 bases, and the junction held 12 bases outside the gene matches. This CDR3 comprises 15 residues. The CDR3: CSVDVRGRSRTEAFF. Written as DNA, the CDR3 is TGCAGCGTTGACGTCAGGGGGAGGTCGAGGACTGAAGCTTTCTTT.

This clonotype showed up many times. The J gene is TRBJ2-5, the V gene TRBV12-2; the listed D gene, TRBD2, was not tested against the DNA. TRBV12-2 is an annotated pseudogene. The CDR3 is made up of 14 amino acids. CDR3 bases: TGTGCAAGTCGCTTAGTGTGCGGGAGAGAGACCCAGTACTTC. Translation: CASRLVCGRETQYF.

The CDR3 loop is CASSSRERRTGELFF. DNA for the CDR3: TGTGCCAGCAGTTCCCGCGAAAGACGGACCGGGGAGCTGTTTTTT. V usage is TRBV9 and J usage is TRBJ2-2; D not resolved. The CDR3 has 15 residues. Germline CDR1 SGDLS, CDR2 YYNGEE. V was clipped by 5 bases and J by 5 bases, with 16 bases between them.

This chain links TRBV12-3 or TRBV12-4 with TRBJ1-5; TRBD1 aligns across 9 bases. This CDR3 is built from 14 residues. With 4 bases clipped from V and 6 bases from J, the junction kept 4 bases outside the gene matches. CDR3 sequence (DNA): TGTGCCAGCAGTTGGGGGACAGGGACTCAGCCCCAGCATTTT. This gives the protein CASSWGTGTQPQHF.

This clonotype was seen more than once but under ten times. The chain combines TRBV27 with TRBJ1-3; D is possibly TRBD1 (6 bases). Between the trimmed V and J ends, which lost 3 bases and 2 bases, there was a span of 11 bases. The CDR3 consists of 15 residues. The germline gives CDR1 MNHEY, CDR2 SMNVEV (reference sequence). This chain's CDR3 is CASSFYGTPGNTIYF. The CDR3 DNA reads as TGTGCCAGCAGTTTTTACGGGACACCTGGAAACACCATATATTTT.

The chain uses TRBV11-2 and TRBJ1-1; 9 bases map to TRBD1. Per germline, CDR1 SGHAT and CDR2 FQNNGV. V was pared by 5 bases and J by 6 bases, with 10 bases of the junction left unmatched. The CDR3 length is 15 residues. The CDR3 DNA sequence: TGTGCCAGCAGCCCTTCGGACAGGGGAGTAGCTGAAGCTTTCTTT. Translation: CASSPSDRGVAEAFF. Variable domain in full (rest from reference TRBV11-2 and TRBJ1-1): EAGVAQSPRYKIIEKRQSVAFWCNPISGHATLYWYQQILGQGPKLLIQFQNNGVVDDSQLPKDRFSAERLKGVDSTLKIQPAKLEDSAVYLCASSPSDRGVAEAFFGQGTRLTVV.

Of note for this clonotype: At one of its ends the junction is not consistent with the germline gene, which may arise from a read error. This chain uses TRBV5-1 with TRBJ2-4; 8 nucleotides agree with TRBD1. The CDR3 extends over 15 amino acids. Germline assignment: CDR1 SGHRS and CDR2 YFSETQ. The CDR3 loop reads CASSGTGTGENIQYF. The DNA for the CDR3 is TGCGCCAGCAGCGGAACCGGGACAGGAGAAAACATTCAGTATTTC.

The count of this clonotype is one. This chain links TRBV29-1 with TRBJ2-2; D assignment may be TRBD1 or TRBD2 (6 bases each). With 4 bases removed from V and 2 bases from J, the gap between germline ends came to 14 bases. Germline loops: CDR1 SQVTM, CDR2 ANQGSEA. The CDR3 contains 15 residues. In DNA, the CDR3 is TGCAGCGTTGTCGACGGGGGCTTAAACACCGGGGAGCTGTTTTTT. Its protein product is CSVVDGGLNTGELFF.

This clonotype showed up just a few times. The chain's CDR3 is CASSGTIPTGELFF. The DNA of the CDR3 is TGTGCCAGCAGTGGGACTATTCCCACCGGGGAGCTGTTTTTT. The rearrangement uses TRBV28 and TRBJ2-2, with 7 bases fitting TRBD2. The CDR3 is 14 residues long. V was clipped by 5 bases and J by 4 bases; unmatched bases: 4. Germline loops: CDR1 MDHEN, CDR2 SYDVKM.

The V call is TRBV5-5, the J call TRBJ1-1; D is ambiguous. This CDR3 is 13 amino acids long. Looked up from germline, CDR1 is SGHKS and CDR2 is YYEKEE (reference sequence). Between the trimmed V and J ends, which lost 3 bases and 3 bases, there was a span of 9 bases. In DNA form, the CDR3 reads TGTGCCAGCAGCTACGTATTTGACACTGAAGCTTTCTTT. It is translated as CASSYVFDTEAFF.

The chain employs TRBV5-1 and TRBJ2-2, with D possibly being TRBD1 (7 bases). CDR3 size: 17 residues. V was trimmed by 2 bases and J by 5 bases, leaving 19 bases between them. Per germline, CDR1 SGHRS and CDR2 YFSETQ. CDR3 loop: CASSFGGGDPSTGELFF. Written as DNA, the CDR3 is TGCGCCAGCAGCTTTGGAGGGGGCGACCCGAGTACCGGGGAGCTGTTTTTT. The full variable domain, with the rest looked up from reference TRBV5-1 and TRBJ2-2, is KAGVTQTPRYLIKTRGQQVTLSCSPISGHRSVSWYQQTPGQGLQFLFEYFSETQRNKGNFPGRFSGRQFSNSRSEMNVSTLELGDSALYLCASSFGGGDPSTGELFFGEGSRLTVL.

This chain links TRBV30 with TRBJ1-4; no firm D call. CDR1 and CDR2 (germline): GTSNPN, SVGIG (reference sequence). The CDR3 contains 15 residues. The V gene lost 0 bases and the J gene lost 2 bases, with 10 bases spanning the gap. CDR3 in DNA: TGTGCCTGGAGTGTACCTTCCGGGACTAATGAAAAACTGTTTTTT. The encoded protein is CAWSVPSGTNEKLFF. Full variable domain (outside the CDR3, taken from reference TRBV30 and TRBJ1-4): SQTIHQWPATLVQPVGSPLSLECTVEGTSNPNLYWYRQAAGRGLQLLFYSVGIGQISSEVPQNLSASRPQDRQFILSSKKLLLSDSGFYLCAWSVPSGTNEKLFFGSGTQLSVL.

This clonotype showed up just a few times. The chain has TRBV28 and TRBJ1-5, with TRBD1 matching 8 bases. The CDR3 has 13 amino acids. The germline V gene has CDR1 MDHEN and CDR2 SYDVKM. With 10 bases clipped from V and 5 bases from J, the junction kept 7 bases outside the gene matches. CDR3 bases: TGTGCCACCCATAGACAGGGGCATCAGCCCCAGCATTTT. It specifies CATHRQGHQPQHF.

This clonotype turned up a few times. The chain carries TRBV28 and TRBJ2-3; 12 nucleotides line up with TRBD2. The V segment lost 3 bases and the J segment 4 bases; nucleotides outside the gene matches: 5. The CDR3 runs 16 residues. Germline loops: CDR1 MDHEN, CDR2 SYDVKM. In DNA, the CDR3 is TGTGCCAGCAGTTTCCTAGCGGGAGGGGGAGCAGATACGCAGTATTTT. Protein: CASSFLAGGGADTQYF.

The table lists this clonotype with a few counts. J is TRBJ1-5 and V is TRBV12-3 or TRBV12-4, with D unclear. Trimming pared 6 bases from V and 6 bases from J, leaving 9 bases between. The CDR3 is made up of 12 amino acids. CDR3 DNA: TGTGCCAGCAGAGGCGGGAGTCAGCCCCAGCATTTT. Protein product: CASRGGSQPQHF.

The chain carries TRBV6-1 and TRBJ1-6; D is unresolved. The CDR3 is 15 residues long. Trimming stripped 6 bases from V and 4 bases from J, with 13 bases between. Germline V gene data show CDR1 as MNHNS and CDR2 as SASEGT. This CDR3 reads CASRRPGEYNSPLHF. For the CDR3, the DNA is TGTGCCAGCAGAAGACCAGGAGAGTATAATTCACCCCTCCACTTT.

This rearrangement joins TRBV18 to TRBJ2-1; D gene ambiguous. Per germline, CDR1 KGHSH and CDR2 LQKENI. The CDR3 is made up of 16 amino acids. Trimming took off 4 bases at V and 2 bases at J, with 15 bases between the two ends. CDR3 in DNA: TGTGCCAGCTCACTGGTAGGGCTAACGACCTACAATGAGCAGTTCTTC. It is translated as CASSLVGLTTYNEQFF.